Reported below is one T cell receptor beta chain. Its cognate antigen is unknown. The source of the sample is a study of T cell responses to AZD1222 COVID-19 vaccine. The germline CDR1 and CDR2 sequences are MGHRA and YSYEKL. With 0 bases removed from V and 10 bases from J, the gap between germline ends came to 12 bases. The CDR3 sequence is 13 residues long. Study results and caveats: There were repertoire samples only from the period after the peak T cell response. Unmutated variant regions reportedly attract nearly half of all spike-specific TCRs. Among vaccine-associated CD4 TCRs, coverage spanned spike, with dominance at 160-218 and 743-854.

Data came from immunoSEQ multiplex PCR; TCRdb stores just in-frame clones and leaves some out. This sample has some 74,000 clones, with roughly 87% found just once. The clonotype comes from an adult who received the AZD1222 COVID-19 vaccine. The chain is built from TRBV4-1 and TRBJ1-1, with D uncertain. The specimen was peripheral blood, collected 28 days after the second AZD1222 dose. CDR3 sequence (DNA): TGCGCCAGCAGCCAAGATTTGACTAAGGGAGCTTTCTTT. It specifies CASSQDLTKGAFF.